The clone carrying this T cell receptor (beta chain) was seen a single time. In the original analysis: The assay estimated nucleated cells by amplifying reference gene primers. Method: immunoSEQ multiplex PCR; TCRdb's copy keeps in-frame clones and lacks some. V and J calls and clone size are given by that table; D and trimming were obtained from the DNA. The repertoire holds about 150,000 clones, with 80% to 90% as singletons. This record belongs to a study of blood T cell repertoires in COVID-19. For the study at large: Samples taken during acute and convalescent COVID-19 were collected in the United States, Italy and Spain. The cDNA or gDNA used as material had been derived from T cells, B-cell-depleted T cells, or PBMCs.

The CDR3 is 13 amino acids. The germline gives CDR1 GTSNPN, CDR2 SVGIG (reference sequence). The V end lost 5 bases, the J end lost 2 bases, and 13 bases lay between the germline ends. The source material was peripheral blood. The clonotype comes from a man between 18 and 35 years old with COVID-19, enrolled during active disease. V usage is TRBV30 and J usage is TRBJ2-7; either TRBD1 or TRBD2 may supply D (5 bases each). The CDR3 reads CAWGDGVAYEQYF. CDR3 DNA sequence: TGTGCCTGGGGGGACGGGGTCGCCTACGAGCAGTACTTC.